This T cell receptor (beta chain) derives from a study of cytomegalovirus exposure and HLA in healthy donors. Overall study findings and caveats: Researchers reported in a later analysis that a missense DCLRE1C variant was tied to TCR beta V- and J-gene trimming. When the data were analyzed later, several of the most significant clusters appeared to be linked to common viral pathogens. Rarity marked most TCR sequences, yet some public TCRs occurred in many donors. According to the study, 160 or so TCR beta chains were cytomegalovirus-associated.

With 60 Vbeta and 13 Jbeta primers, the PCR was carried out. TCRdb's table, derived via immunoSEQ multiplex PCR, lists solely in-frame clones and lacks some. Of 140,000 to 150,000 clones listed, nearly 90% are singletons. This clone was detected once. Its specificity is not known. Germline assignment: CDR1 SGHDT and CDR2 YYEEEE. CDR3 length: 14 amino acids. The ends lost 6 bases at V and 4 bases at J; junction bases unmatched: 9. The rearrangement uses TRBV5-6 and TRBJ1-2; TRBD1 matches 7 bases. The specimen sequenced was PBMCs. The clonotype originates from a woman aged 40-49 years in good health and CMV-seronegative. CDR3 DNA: TGTGCCAGCAACCCCGACAGACAGGGCTATGGCTACACCTTC. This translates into CASNPDRQGYGYTF.